This TCR beta chain was observed in a study of shared T cell receptors in the human thymus. Per germline, CDR1 MNHNY and CDR2 SVGAGI (reference sequence). V shed 7 bases, J shed 3 bases, and the junction held 7 bases outside the gene matches. The length of the CDR3 is 14 residues. Using immunoSEQ multiplex PCR, the repertoire was profiled, and TCRdb retains in-frame clones only, with some absent. The table has some 700,000 clones, roughly 88% seen once. These data were also filed under a second study, of human thymus T cells. From that second work: Donation was from healthy Finnish infants who were having corrective surgery that addressed congenital heart defects. Thymus tissue was removed during corrective cardiac surgery. Within thymic and blood repertoires, V and J gene usage appeared to be biased. Related research found strongly overlapping thymic repertoires in unrelated individuals.

J is TRBJ2-7 and V is TRBV6-6; 9 nucleotides line up with TRBD1. The TCR was taken from a boy younger than two with a congenital heart defect. Material for sequencing was thymocytes. The CDR3 sequence: CASIKGTGIYEQYF. CDR3 in DNA: TGTGCCAGCATAAAGGGGACAGGGATCTACGAGCAGTACTTC.